These 19 T cell receptor beta chains share one sample of origin, sequenced in a study of glioma-infiltrating T cells after dendritic cell vaccination. Time point given: after dendritic cell vaccination, including at tumor progression/relapse. The protocol was immunoSEQ multiplex PCR, while the TCRdb copy is restricted to in-frame clones and leaves out a portion. The repertoire holds tens of thousands of clones, with around 86% as singletons. The sequenced sample was blood, obtained after dendritic cell vaccination. The receptors were gathered from a human donor with glioblastoma.

This clone was detected only a few times. The chain employs TRBV6-5 and TRBJ1-1; 7 bases are shared with TRBD1. Trimming cost V 6 bases and J 7 bases; bases outside gene matches: 8. The CDR3 has 13 residues. Germline-derived CDR1 and CDR2 are MNHEY and SVGAGI. For the CDR3, the DNA is TGTGCCAGCAGAGAAACAGGGGATGATGAAGCTTTCTTT. As protein: CASRETGDDEAFF.

CDR3 residues: CASSQGGATEAFF. CDR3 bases: TGCGCCAGCAGCCAAGGAGGAGCCACTGAAGCTTTCTTT. The chain has TRBV4-1 and TRBJ1-1; D remains unclear. Deletions cut 1 base from V and 4 bases from J, with 7 bases between. CDR3 length: 13 amino acids. The germline V gene encodes CDR1 MGHRA and CDR2 YSYEKL.

The V and J genes are TRBV2 and TRBJ2-2; a possible D gene is TRBD1 (5 bases). The germline CDR1 and CDR2 sequences are SNHLY and FYNNEI. V was pared by 2 bases and J by 1 base, with 5 bases between. The CDR3 sequence is 14 residues long. CDR3 sequence: CASSETGNTGELFF. Written as DNA, the CDR3 is TGTGCCAGCAGTGAAACAGGGAACACCGGGGAGCTGTTTTTT.

The count of this clone is one. Other DNA sequences within the sample encode an identical CDR3. The chain combines TRBV7-3 with TRBJ1-1, with unresolved D. Germline V CDR1 and CDR2: SGHTA, FQGTGA. Trimming shortened V by 2 bases and J by 1 base, and 5 bases separated the two germline ends. The CDR3 runs 13 residues. CDR3 in amino acids: CASSLQENTEAFF. DNA for the CDR3: TGTGCCAGCAGCTTACAGGAGAACACTGAAGCTTTCTTT.

This rearrangement joins TRBV6-1 to TRBJ2-2; possible D gene TRBD1, 6 bases. This CDR3 comprises 14 residues. V shed 1 base and J shed 6 bases, with 9 bases lying between them. Germline CDR1 MNHNS, CDR2 SASEGT. CDR3 sequence: CASSEVRGSGELFF. The CDR3 DNA reads as TGTGCCAGCAGTGAAGTCAGGGGCTCCGGGGAGCTGTTTTTT.

The rearrangement uses TRBV5-4 and TRBJ1-4; D is perhaps TRBD1 (5 bases). The germline V gene encodes CDR1 SGHNT and CDR2 YYREEE (reference sequence). The CDR3 totals 15 residues. Trimming removed 1 base at V and 3 bases at J, with 10 bases between. The DNA of the CDR3 is TGTGCCAGCAGCTTGAGGGGATCGTCTAATGAAAAACTGTTTTTT. This gives the protein CASSLRGSSNEKLFF.

The rearrangement links TRBV5-1 to TRBJ1-1, with 9 bases identical to TRBD1. V gave up 5 bases and J gave up 4 bases; unmatched junction bases: 15. CDR1 and CDR2 (germline): SGHRS, YFSETQ. CDR3 length equals 17 residues. As DNA, the CDR3 is TGCGCCAGCAGTACCGGGACAGGGATAAAGGGGACCACTGAAGCTTTCTTT. Amino acids: CASSTGTGIKGTTEAFF.

This chain joins TRBV5-1 and TRBJ1-1, with 7 bases fitting TRBD1. J lost 4 bases, V lost 4 bases, and 7 bases had no gene match. The CDR3 extends over 14 amino acids. CDR1 is SGHRS and CDR2 is YFSETQ in the germline V gene. The CDR3, as DNA: TGCGCCAGCAGCGGATCAGGGGGAGGCACTGAAGCTTTCTTT. Its translation is CASSGSGGGTEAFF. Looking up the rest from reference TRBV5-1 and TRBJ1-1 gives the full variable domain: KAGVTQTPRYLIKTRGQQVTLSCSPISGHRSVSWYQQTPGQGLQFLFEYFSETQRNKGNFPGRFSGRQFSNSRSEMNVSTLELGDSALYLCASSGSGGGTEAFFGQGTRLTVV.

In this sample, this clone turned up a few times. Here the CDR3 reads CASSLSSRWMTSGGRNNEQFF. Written as DNA, the CDR3 is TGTGCCAGCAGCTTAAGCTCTCGGTGGATGACTAGCGGGGGAAGGAACAATGAGCAGTTCTTC. The chain joins TRBV13 to TRBJ2-1; TRBD2 aligns across 12 bases. This CDR3 region has 21 residues. Trimming took 2 bases from V and 5 from J; bases not matched to a gene: 19. CDR1 is PRHDT, CDR2 FYEKMQ, per germline (reference sequence).

The chain links TRBV19 to TRBJ1-2; tentatively, D is TRBD1 (5 bases). The V and J ends lost 6 bases and 2 bases respectively, with 7 bases between them. Germline CDR1 reads LNHDA; CDR2 reads SQIVND (reference sequence). This CDR3 has 12 amino acids. The CDR3 nucleotides read TGTGCCAGTAGAAGACAGAACTATGGCTACACCTTC. As protein: CASRRQNYGYTF.

This clone was seen more than once but under ten times. The CDR3: CASSQGTVNSNQPQHF. Written as DNA, the CDR3 is TGTGCCAGCAGTCAGGGGACAGTAAATAGCAATCAGCCCCAGCATTTT. The V call is TRBV16, the J call TRBJ1-5; 7 bases align to TRBD1. The V segment lost 6 bases and the J segment 0 bases; nucleotides outside the gene matches: 8. The germline CDR1 and CDR2 sequences are KGHSY and FQNENV. This CDR3 has 16 residues.

V gene TRBV11-3 combines with J gene TRBJ2-1; D is unresolved. V was cut by 2 bases and J by 6 bases, with 8 bases left in between. The CDR3 contains 13 residues. The V gene's germline CDR1 is SGHNT and CDR2 YENEEA. The CDR3 coding sequence is TGTGCCAGCAGCTTACAGGCGTCCAATGAGCAGTTCTTC. Translating gives CASSLQASNEQFF.

V usage is TRBV7-2 and J usage is TRBJ1-2; D is uncertain. V dropped 2 bases and J dropped 0 bases, with 7 bases sitting between them. The germline V gene encodes CDR1 SGHTA and CDR2 FQGNSA. The CDR3 length is 14 residues. The chain's CDR3 is CASSLNRANYGYTF. For the CDR3, the DNA is TGTGCCAGCAGCTTAAACAGAGCTAACTATGGCTACACCTTC.

In its sample, this clone was seen a few times. The V and J genes are TRBV2 and TRBJ1-1; D is unclear. From germline, CDR1 is SNHLY and CDR2 FYNNEI. The CDR3 consists of 13 residues. Trimming took off 4 bases at V and 5 bases at J, with 11 bases between the two ends. DNA for the CDR3: TGTGCCAGCAGTGTTGTCGGGGAGACTGAAGCTTTCTTT. Protein product: CASSVVGETEAFF.

This rearrangement joins TRBV11-1 to TRBJ1-1; TRBD1 aligns across 9 bases. The CDR3 runs 17 residues. Germline V lookup: CDR1 SGHAT, CDR2 FQDESV (reference sequence). J was trimmed by 1 base and V by 3 bases; bases with no gene match: 9. CDR3 residues: CASSFNRQGDANTEAFF. The CDR3 coding sequence is TGTGCCAGCAGCTTTAATCGACAGGGGGACGCGAACACTGAAGCTTTCTTT.

The chain has TRBV6-1 and TRBJ1-6, with D unclear. Between the trimmed V and J ends, which lost 4 bases and 7 bases, there was a span of 8 bases. Germline V gene lookup returns CDR1 MNHNS and CDR2 SASEGT. CDR3 length equals 13 residues. This chain's CDR3 is CASSVTENSPLHF. The CDR3 nucleotides read TGTGCCAGCAGTGTAACAGAAAATTCACCCCTCCACTTT.

The chain joins TRBV6-4 to TRBJ2-2; 7 bases align to TRBD2. J lost 4 bases, V lost 0 bases, and 5 bases had no gene match. The CDR3 consists of 16 residues. CDR1 and CDR2 (germline): MRHNA, SNTAGT. CDR3 DNA: TGTGCCAGCAGTGACTCGGACGGGGAGGGCACCGGGGAGCTGTTTTTT. This codes for CASSDSDGEGTGELFF.

The V gene is TRBV2, the J gene TRBJ2-2, with D hard to call. With 3 bases removed from V and 0 bases from J, the gap between germline ends came to 11 bases. Germline V lookup: CDR1 SNHLY, CDR2 FYNNEI. CDR3 length: 16 amino acids. CDR3 coding DNA: TGTGCCAGCAGTGACCCCCTCCGCGCGAACACCGGGGAGCTGTTTTTT. It is translated as CASSDPLRANTGELFF.

The rearrangement joins TRBV9 to TRBJ1-1; TRBD1 matches 7 bases. Looked up from germline, CDR1 is SGDLS and CDR2 is YYNGEE. V lost 4 bases and J lost 5; bases outside the gene matches: 11. CDR3 length equals 15 residues. DNA of the CDR3: TGTGCCAGCAGCTATGAGGGGGCTCGAGGAACTGAAGCTTTCTTT. It is translated as CASSYEGARGTEAFF.